The TCR beta chain under discussion was sequenced for a study of Tregs in tolerant kidney transplant recipients. General study points: Validation in larger populations is needed because few patients were studied. Tregs expanded with activated donor B cells seemed most donor-specific.

Unstimulated Tregs (CD4+CD25+CD127-) and CD4+CD25- non-Tregs were sorted from PBMCs. Trimming stripped 1 base from V and 7 bases from J, with 13 bases between. There are 14 residues in the CDR3. Germline-derived CDR1 and CDR2 are SGHVS and FQNEAQ. Points on this clone: The antigen is unknown. The read falls 3 residues short of the CDR3 end, and the missing part is taken from the germline J gene.

Repertoires were generated with immunoSEQ multiplex PCR, while TCRdb's copy carries only in-frame clones and drops some. This listing includes tens of thousands of clones. The clonotype comes from a human donor who received a combined kidney and bone marrow transplant. This chain uses TRBV7-8 with TRBJ2-5, with D perhaps matching TRBD1 (6 bases). The specimen comprised CD4+ T cells from blood, sampled before the transplant. CDR3 DNA (partial): TGTGCCAGCAGCTTAGGGGACAAACAAAGGACC. Its translation is CASSLGDKQRT. The entire CDR3 reads CASSLGDKQRTQYF.